Given below is one TCR beta chain in context. The CDR3 runs to 17 residues. Trimming removed 1 base from V and 2 bases from J, with 17 bases in between. The germline V gene has CDR1 SGHRS and CDR2 YFSETQ. These data are taken from a study of T-cell reconstitution after alpha-beta-depleted transplantation in children. Preparation of the TCRbeta library involved a method that used unique molecular identifiers. MiXCR was run by TCRdb on the PCR reads, yielding one entry per CDR3 protein. The sample carries 900,000 or so distinct CDR3 sequences, around 15% recorded once. The specimen comprised PBMCs, mostly from graft donor cells, sampled 360 days after TCRalphabeta/CD19-depleted stem cell transplant. The TCR was taken from a male patient aged 10 to 17 who had a stem cell transplant for acute lymphoblastic leukemia, so the T cells may come from the graft donor. V and J are TRBV5-1 and TRBJ2-3; D is possibly TRBD2 (6 bases). Here the CDR3 reads CASSLKPGETDTDTQYF. The CDR3 nucleotides are TGCGCCAGCAGCTTGAAGCCGGGAGAAACGGACACAGATACGCAGTATTTT. Combining the CDR3 with reference TRBV5-1 and TRBJ2-3 gives the whole variable domain KAGVTQTPRYLIKTRGQQVTLSCSPISGHRSVSWYQQTPGQGLQFLFEYFSETQRNKGNFPGRFSGRQFSNSRSEMNVSTLELGDSALYLCASSLKPGETDTDTQYFGPGTRLTVL.